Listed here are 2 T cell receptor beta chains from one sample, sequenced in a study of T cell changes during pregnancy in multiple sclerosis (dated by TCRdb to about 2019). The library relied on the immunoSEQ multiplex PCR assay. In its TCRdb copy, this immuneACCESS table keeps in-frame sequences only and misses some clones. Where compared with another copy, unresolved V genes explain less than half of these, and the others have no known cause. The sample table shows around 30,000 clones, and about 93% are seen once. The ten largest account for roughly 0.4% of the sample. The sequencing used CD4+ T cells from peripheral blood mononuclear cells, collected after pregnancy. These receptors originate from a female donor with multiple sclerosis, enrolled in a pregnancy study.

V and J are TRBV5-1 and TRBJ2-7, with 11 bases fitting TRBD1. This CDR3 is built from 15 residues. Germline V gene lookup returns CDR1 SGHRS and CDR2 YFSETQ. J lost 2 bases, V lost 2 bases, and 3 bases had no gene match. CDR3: CASSFPGQGAYEQYF. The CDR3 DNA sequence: TGCGCCAGCAGCTTCCCGGGACAGGGGGCCTACGAGCAGTACTTC.

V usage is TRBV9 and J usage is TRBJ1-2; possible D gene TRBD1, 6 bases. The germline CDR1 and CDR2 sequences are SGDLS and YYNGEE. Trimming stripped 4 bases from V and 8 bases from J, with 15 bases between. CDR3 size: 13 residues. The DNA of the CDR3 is TGTGCCAGCAGCAAGATCAGGGGTGGCGGCTACACCTTC. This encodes CASSKIRGGGYTF.